This section outlines one TCR beta chain sequence together with its context. The antigen remains unidentified. At one end the junction does not follow the germline gene, possibly because of a read error. This specimen belongs to a study of cytomegalovirus exposure and HLA in healthy donors. This PCR relied on a set of 60 Vbeta primers and 13 Jbeta primers. Profiling relied on immunoSEQ multiplex PCR, and the TCRdb table lists in-frame clones only, not all of them. In the table there are nearly 110,000 clones, roughly 70% of which are singletons. Study outcomes and limitations: Using a false discovery rate of 0.05, a later analysis showed that 15,000 to 20,000 TCR beta sequences were associated with HLA alleles. An analysis was carried out at a later point. It showed that HLA-associated TCR beta chains were more clonally expanded than equally common non-associated chains.

This CDR3 contains 16 residues. The germline V gene has CDR1 SGHTA and CDR2 FQGTGA. The chain is built from TRBV7-3 and TRBJ1-2; TRBD1 agrees at 9 bases. Sequenced: PBMCs. This TCR was sampled from a male donor in good health and CMV-seropositive. CDR3 DNA sequence: TGTGCCAGCAGCAGAGGGGTCGGGACAGGGCCCGAAGGCTACCCCTTC. Translation gives CASSRGVGTGPEGYPF.